This TCR beta chain is from a study of cytomegalovirus exposure and HLA in healthy donors (dated by TCRdb to 2015 to 2018). As for the study more broadly: A later analysis indicated that the 110 or so validation repertoires were generated on the platform also employed for the approximately 670 repertoires of the first cohort. In addition to the first cohort of several hundred subjects, a separate validation cohort of 100 to 150 different subjects was used. The study was designed to test whether signatures of past pathogen exposure could be identified by cataloging public T cell receptors. To predict cytomegalovirus infection status, the study brought together high-throughput TCR immunosequencing, statistical association of individual TCRs with disease status, and machine learning. Here is what the overall study found, with its caveats: It was suggested by the authors that the approach could potentially be generalized to other disease states and immunological phenotypes. Across donors, most TCR sequences were observed very rarely, whereas some public TCRs were present in many individuals. The classifier was reported to diagnose cytomegalovirus status with high specificity and sensitivity in both the original and validation cohorts. In vitro tests confirmed that three of the cytomegalovirus-associated TCR beta chains recognize cytomegalovirus antigens. The study listed 164 TCR beta chains as associated with cytomegalovirus. A later analysis found that TCRs clustered in the first cohort also tended to co-occur in the roughly 120 validation repertoires, with 94% of cluster scores above 0. All 120 or so repertoires were used to score co-occurrence in the validation cohort in a later analysis, because that analysis had no HLA typing for the cohort.

Trimming takes 3 bases from V and 5 bases from J, and the germline ends sit 14 bases apart. The CDR3, from cysteine to phenylalanine, totals 14 residues. Only the CDR3 region is kept as DNA, spanning 42 bases read in frame from base 1. The germline V gene (reference sequence) gives CDR1 as SGHNT and CDR2 as YYREEE. Libraries were made using the immunoSEQ multiplex PCR assay. Under the source paper's analysis protocol: A statistical classification framework was built to diagnose cytomegalovirus status from the catalog of TCR beta chain sequences. The clones in this table, taken by TCRdb from immuneACCESS, are in-frame only. Not every clone is retained; where verified, under half of the shortfall comes from an unresolved V gene, and the cause of the rest is unknown. V, J and clone size reflect that table, while D and trimming were determined from the DNA. In this sample the table shows 130,000 to 150,000 clones, around four fifths of which occur a single time. 1.4% of the sample rests with the top ten.

Separate from the roughly 700-subject first cohort, the validation cohort of about 130 subjects was the group to which the donors belonged. Comments on this clone: This receptor's antigen is unknown. No base qualities exist here, and no much larger clone lies one base off it.

Sample: PBMCs. This sequence originates from a woman under 40 in good health and CMV-seronegative. The chain is made from TRBV5-4 and TRBJ1-2; the D gene is possibly TRBD1, with 5 bases matching. The bases read TGTGCCAGCAGCTGGGCCAGGGATGGATATGGCTACACCTTC. Its protein product is CASSWARDGYGYTF.